The TCR beta chain under discussion was sequenced for a study of shared clonotypes between healthy human individuals. Germline trimming cut 2 bases from V and 3 bases from J; bases unmatched to any gene: 8. CDR1 and CDR2 (germline): SGHRS, YFSETQ. The CDR3 extends over 16 amino acids. The run depth of the assay was deep. Produced via immunoSEQ multiplex PCR; TCRdb's table is partial and in-frame only. The table includes approximately 1.5 million clones, nearly 99% detected once. V gene TRBV5-1 combines with J gene TRBJ2-1; 7 positions match TRBD1. Sequencing was done on a sample of naive CD4+ T cells sorted from blood. Subset described: CD45RA+ positively selected. The sequence derives from a man aged 25 to 40 in good health. CDR3 DNA: TGCGCCAGCAGCTTACGGGACAGCCCAATCTACAATGAGCAGTTCTTC. Translation gives CASSLRDSPIYNEQFF.